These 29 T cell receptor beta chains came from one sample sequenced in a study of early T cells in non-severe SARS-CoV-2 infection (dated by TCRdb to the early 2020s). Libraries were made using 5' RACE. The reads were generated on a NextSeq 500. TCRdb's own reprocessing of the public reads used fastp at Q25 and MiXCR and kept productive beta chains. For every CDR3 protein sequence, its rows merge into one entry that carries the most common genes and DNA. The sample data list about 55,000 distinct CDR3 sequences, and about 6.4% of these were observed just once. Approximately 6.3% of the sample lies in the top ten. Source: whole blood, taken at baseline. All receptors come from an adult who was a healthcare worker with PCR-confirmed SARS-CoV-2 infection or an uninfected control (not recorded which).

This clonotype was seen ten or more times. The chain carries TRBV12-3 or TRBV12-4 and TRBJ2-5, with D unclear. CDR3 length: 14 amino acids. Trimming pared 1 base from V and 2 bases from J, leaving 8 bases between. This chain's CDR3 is CASSLDTIQETQYF. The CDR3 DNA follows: TGTGCCAGCAGTTTAGATACGATACAAGAGACCCAGTACTTC.

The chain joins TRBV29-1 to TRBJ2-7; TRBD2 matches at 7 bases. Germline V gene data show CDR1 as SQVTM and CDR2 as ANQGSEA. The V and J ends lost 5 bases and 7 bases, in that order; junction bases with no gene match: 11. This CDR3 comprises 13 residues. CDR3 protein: CSVRAGTTREQYF. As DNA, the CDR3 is TGCAGCGTTAGAGCGGGGACGACCCGGGAGCAGTACTTC.

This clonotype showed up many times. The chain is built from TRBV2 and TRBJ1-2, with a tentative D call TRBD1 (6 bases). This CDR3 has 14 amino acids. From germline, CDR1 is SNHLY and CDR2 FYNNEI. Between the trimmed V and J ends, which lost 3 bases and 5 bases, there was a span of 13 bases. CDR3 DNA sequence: TGTGCCAGCAGTGAGTTTACAGGGAGGTATGGCTACACCTTC. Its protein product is CASSEFTGRYGYTF.

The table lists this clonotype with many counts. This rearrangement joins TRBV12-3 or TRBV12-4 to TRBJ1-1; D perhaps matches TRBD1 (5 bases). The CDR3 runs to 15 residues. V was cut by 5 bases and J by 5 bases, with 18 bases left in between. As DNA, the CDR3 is TGTGCCAGCAGTAACCCAAGGCGGGAGGGGACTGAAGCTTTCTTT. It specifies CASSNPRREGTEAFF.

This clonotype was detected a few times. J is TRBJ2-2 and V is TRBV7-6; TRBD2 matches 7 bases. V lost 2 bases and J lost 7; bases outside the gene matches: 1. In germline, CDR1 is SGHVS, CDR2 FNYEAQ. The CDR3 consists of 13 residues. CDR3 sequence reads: CASSLRTSGELFF. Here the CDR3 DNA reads TGTGCCAGCAGCTTAAGGACTAGCGGGGAGCTGTTTTTT. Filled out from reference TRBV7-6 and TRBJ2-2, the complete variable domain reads GAGVSQSPRYKVTKRGQDVALRCDPISGHVSLYWYRQALGQGPEFLTYFNYEAQQDKSGLPNDRFSAERPEGSISTLTIQRTEQRDSAMYRCASSLRTSGELFFGEGSRLTVL.

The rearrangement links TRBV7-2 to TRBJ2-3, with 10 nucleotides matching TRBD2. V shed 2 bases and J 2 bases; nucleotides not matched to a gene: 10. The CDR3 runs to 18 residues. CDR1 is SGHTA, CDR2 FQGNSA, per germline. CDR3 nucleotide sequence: TGTGCCAGCAGCTTACCGAGGACTAGCGGAGTTGACACAGATACGCAGTATTTT. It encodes CASSLPRTSGVDTDTQYF.

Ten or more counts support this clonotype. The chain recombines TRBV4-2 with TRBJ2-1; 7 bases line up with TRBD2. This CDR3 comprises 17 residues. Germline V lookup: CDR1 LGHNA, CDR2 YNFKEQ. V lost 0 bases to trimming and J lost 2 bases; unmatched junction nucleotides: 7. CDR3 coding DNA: TGTGCCAGCAGCCAAGAAAGGCGGGGGTCGACCTACAATGAGCAGTTCTTC. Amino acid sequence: CASSQERRGSTYNEQFF.

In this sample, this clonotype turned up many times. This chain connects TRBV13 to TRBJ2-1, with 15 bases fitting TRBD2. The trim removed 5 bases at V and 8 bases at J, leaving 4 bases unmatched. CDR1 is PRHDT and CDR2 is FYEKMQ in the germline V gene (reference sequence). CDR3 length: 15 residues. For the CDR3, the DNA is TGTGCCAGCAGCCTCGGACTAGCGGGGGGGCATGAGCAGTTCTTC. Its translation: CASSLGLAGGHEQFF.

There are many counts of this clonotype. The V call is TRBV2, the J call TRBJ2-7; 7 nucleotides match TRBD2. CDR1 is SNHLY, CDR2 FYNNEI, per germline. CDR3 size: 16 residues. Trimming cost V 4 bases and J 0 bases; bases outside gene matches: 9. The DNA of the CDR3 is TGTGCCAGCAGTGTGACCCTTGGCGGGGGCTCCTACGAGCAGTACTTC. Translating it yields CASSVTLGGGSYEQYF. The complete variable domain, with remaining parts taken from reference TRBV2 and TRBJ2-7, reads EPEVTQTPSHQVTQMGQEVILRCVPISNHLYFYWYRQILGQKVEFLVSFYNNEISEKSEIFDDQFSVERPDGSNFTLKIRSTKLEDSAMYFCASSVTLGGGSYEQYFGPGTRLTVT.

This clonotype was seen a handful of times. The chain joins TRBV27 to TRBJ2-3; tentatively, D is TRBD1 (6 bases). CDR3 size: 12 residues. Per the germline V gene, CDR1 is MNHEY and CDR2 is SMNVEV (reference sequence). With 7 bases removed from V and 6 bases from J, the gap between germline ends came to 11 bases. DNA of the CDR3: TGTGCCAGCATTACAAGGGGGGATACGCAGTATTTT. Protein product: CASITRGDTQYF.

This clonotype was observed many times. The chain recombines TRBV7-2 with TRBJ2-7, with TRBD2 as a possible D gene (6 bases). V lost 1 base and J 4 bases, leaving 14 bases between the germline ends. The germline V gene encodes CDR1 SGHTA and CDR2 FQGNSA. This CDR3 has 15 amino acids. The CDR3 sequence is CASSLVVSGLYEQYF. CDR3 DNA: TGTGCCAGCAGCTTAGTGGTGAGCGGGCTATACGAGCAGTACTTC.

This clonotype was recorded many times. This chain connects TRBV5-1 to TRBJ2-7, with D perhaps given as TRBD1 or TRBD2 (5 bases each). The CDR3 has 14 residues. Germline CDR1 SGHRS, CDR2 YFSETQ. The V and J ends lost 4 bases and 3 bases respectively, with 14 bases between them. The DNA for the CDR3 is TGCGCCAGCAGCCCCGGGACGGATAGCTACGAGCAGTACTTC. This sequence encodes CASSPGTDSYEQYF. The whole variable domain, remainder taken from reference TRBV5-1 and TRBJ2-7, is KAGVTQTPRYLIKTRGQQVTLSCSPISGHRSVSWYQQTPGQGLQFLFEYFSETQRNKGNFPGRFSGRQFSNSRSEMNVSTLELGDSALYLCASSPGTDSYEQYFGPGTRLTVT.

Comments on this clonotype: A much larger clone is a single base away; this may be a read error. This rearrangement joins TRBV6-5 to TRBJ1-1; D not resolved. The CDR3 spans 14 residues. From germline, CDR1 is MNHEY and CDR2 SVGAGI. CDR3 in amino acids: CTSSYSGGNTEAFF. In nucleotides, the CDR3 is TGTACCAGCAGTTACTCTGGCGGCAACACTGAAGCTTTCTTT.

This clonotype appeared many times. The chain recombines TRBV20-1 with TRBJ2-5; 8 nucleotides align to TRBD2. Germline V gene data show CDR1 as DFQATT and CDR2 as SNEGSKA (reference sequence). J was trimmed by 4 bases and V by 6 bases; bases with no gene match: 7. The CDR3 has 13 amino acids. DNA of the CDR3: TGCAGTGCGATAGCGGGGAGTAGAGAGACCCAGTACTTC. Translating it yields CSAIAGSRETQYF.

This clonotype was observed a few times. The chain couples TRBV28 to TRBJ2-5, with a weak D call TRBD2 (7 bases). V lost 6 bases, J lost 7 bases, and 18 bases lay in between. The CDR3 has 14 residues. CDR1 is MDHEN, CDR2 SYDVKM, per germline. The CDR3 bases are TGTGCCAGCAGGACAAGAGGCGGGGGCCGGACCCAGTACTTC. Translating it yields CASRTRGGGRTQYF.

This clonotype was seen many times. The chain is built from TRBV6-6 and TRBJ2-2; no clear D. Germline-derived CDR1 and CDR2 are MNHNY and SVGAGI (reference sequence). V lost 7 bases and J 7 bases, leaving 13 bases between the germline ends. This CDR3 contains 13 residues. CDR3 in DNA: TGTGCCAGCAATCGACGTGGGGACGGGGAGCTGTTTTTT. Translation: CASNRRGDGELFF.

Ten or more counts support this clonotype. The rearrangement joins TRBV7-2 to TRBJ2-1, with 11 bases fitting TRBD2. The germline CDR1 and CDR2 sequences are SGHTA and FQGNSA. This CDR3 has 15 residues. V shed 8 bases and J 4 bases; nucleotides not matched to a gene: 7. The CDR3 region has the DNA TGTGCCAGCCTCCGAGTAGCGGGGGGGTACAATGAGCAGTTCTTC. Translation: CASLRVAGGYNEQFF.

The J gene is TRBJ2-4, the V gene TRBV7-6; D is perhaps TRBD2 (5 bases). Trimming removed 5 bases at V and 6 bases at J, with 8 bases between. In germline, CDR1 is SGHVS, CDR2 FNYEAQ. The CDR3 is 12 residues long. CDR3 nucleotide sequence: TGTGCCAGCAGCGGGAGCGGAAACATTCAGTACTTC. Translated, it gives CASSGSGNIQYF.

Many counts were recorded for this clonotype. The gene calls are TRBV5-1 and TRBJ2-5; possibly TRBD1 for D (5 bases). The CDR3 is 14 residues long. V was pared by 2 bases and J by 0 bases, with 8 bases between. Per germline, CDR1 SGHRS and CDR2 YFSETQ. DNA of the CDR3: TGCGCCAGCAGCTTTCAGGGTAACCAAGAGACCCAGTACTTC. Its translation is CASSFQGNQETQYF.

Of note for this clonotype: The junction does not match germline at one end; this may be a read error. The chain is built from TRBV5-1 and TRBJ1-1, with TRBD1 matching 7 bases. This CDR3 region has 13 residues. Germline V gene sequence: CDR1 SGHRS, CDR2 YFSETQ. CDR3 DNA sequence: TGCGCCAGCAGTTTGGGCGTGACAGGGGAAGCTTTCTTT. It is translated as CASSLGVTGEAFF.

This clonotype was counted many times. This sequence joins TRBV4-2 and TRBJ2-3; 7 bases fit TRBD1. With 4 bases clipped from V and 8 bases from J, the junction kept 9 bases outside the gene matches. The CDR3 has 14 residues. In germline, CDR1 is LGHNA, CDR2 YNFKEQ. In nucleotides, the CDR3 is TGTGCCAGCAGCCCTGCGCACCCAGGGGGTACGCAGTATTTT. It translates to CASSPAHPGGTQYF.

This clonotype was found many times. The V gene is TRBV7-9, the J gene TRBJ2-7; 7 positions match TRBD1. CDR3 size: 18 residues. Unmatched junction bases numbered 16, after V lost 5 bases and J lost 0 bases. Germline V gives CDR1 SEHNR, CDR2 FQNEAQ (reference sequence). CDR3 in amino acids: CASSLPVTGTDLSYEQYF. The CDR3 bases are TGTGCCAGCAGCCTCCCCGTGACGGGGACAGATCTCTCCTACGAGCAGTACTTC. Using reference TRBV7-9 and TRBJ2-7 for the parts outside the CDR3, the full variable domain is DTGVSQNPRHKITKRGQNVTFRCDPISEHNRLYWYRQTLGQGPEFLTYFQNEAQLEKSRLLSDRFSAERPKGSFSTLEIQRTEQGDSAMYLCASSLPVTGTDLSYEQYFGPGTRLTVT.

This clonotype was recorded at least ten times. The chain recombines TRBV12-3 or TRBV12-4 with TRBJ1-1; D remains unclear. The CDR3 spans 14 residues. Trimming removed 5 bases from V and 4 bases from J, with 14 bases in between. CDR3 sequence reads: CASSPGRLGTEAFF. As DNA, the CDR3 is TGTGCCAGCAGTCCGGGGAGGTTGGGCACTGAAGCTTTCTTT.

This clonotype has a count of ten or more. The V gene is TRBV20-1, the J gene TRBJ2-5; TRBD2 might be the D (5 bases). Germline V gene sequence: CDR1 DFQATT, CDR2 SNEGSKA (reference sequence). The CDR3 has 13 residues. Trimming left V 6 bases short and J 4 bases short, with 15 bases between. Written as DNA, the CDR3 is TGCAGTGCCCGAGCACCCGGAGGAGAGACCCAGTACTTC. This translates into CSARAPGGETQYF.

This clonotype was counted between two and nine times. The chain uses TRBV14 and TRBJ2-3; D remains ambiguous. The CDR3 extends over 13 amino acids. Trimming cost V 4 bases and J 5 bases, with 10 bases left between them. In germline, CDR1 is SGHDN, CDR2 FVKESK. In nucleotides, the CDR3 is TGTGCCAGCAGCCCTTTGTGGGGAGATACGCAGTATTTT. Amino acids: CASSPLWGDTQYF.

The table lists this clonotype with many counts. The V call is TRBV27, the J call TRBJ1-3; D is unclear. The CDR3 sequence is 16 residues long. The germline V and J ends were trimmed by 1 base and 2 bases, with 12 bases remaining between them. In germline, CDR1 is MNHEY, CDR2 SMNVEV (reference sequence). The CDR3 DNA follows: TGTGCCAGCAGTTTATATTCCGGTACTCCTGGAAACACCATATATTTT. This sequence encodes CASSLYSGTPGNTIYF.

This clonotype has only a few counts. The CDR3 coding sequence is TGTGCCAGCAGTGAACAGGGGACCCTCGGCGATACGCAGTATTTT. Encoded protein: CASSEQGTLGDTQYF. The J gene is TRBJ2-3, the V gene TRBV2; D may be TRBD1 (6 bases). CDR1 is SNHLY and CDR2 is FYNNEI in the germline V gene. V lost 2 bases, J lost 6 bases, and 15 bases lay in between. The CDR3 extends over 15 amino acids.

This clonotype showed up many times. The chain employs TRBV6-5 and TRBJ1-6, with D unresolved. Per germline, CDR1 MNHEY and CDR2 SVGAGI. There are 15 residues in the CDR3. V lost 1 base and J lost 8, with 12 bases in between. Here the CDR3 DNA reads TGTGCCAGCAGTTACTTCATCACTCCGGATTCACCCCTCCACTTT. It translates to CASSYFITPDSPLHF.

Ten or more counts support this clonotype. The chain's CDR3 is CSVVDGVYGYTF. The CDR3 DNA reads as TGCAGCGTAGTGGACGGGGTCTATGGCTACACCTTC. This chain joins TRBV29-1 and TRBJ1-2, with no clear D. CDR3 size: 12 residues. V shed 6 bases and J shed 4 bases, with 12 bases lying between them. CDR1 and CDR2 from the germline V gene are SQVTM and ANQGSEA.